The present TCR beta chain was sequenced within a study of T cell responses to AZD1222 COVID-19 vaccine. Study outcomes and limitations: A reported finding is that nearly half of spike-specific TCRs target unmutated variant regions. When two AZD1222 doses had been given, Spike-specific TCR breadth and depth rose. Repertoire samples came only from after the peak T cell response.

On this clone itself: Its specificity is not known.

Some clones are missing from TCRdb's copy, which holds only in-frame ones; the method was immunoSEQ multiplex PCR. The table lists roughly 120,000 clones, 80% to 90% of them singletons. V lost 1 base and J 2 bases, leaving 10 bases between the germline ends. The germline gives CDR1 SEHNR, CDR2 FQNEAQ (reference sequence). There are 15 residues in the CDR3. The clonotype was recovered from an adult in good health. This specimen consisted of peripheral blood, obtained on day 0 of AZD1222 vaccination. This chain links TRBV7-9 with TRBJ2-3; no clear D gene. The DNA for the CDR3 is TGTGCCAGCAGCTTAGTAGGGCGGCCCACAGATACGCAGTATTTT. Protein product: CASSLVGRPTDTQYF.